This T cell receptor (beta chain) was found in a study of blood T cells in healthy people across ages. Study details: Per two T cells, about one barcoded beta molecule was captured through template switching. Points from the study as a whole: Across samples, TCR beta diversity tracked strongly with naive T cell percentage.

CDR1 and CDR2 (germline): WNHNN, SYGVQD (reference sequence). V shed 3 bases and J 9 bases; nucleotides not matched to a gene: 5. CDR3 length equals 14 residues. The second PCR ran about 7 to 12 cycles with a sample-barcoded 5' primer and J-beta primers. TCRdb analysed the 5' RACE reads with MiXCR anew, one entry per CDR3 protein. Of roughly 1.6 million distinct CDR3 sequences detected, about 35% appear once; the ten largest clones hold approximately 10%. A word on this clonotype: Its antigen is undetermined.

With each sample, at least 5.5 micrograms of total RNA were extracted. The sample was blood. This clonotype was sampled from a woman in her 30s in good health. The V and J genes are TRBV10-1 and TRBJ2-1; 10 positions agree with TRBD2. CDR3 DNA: TGCGCCAGCAGTGATTACCGGACTAGCGGTGAGCAGTTCTTC. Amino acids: CASSDYRTSGEQFF.